This T cell receptor (beta chain) came from a study of naive and memory T cell subsets. V was pared by 6 bases and J by 3 bases, with 8 bases of the junction left unmatched. This CDR3 has 15 amino acids. Germline lookup yields CDR1 ENHRY and CDR2 SYGVKD. A UMI-containing oligonucleotide was joined by 3' ligation to the TCR cDNA template. This clonotype appeared many times. Four PCR rounds used nested alpha and beta constant region primers plus the SP2 primer. TCRdb redid the calling of the 5' RACE reads with MiXCR, one entry per CDR3 protein. The sample records about 48,000 distinct CDR3 sequences, about 4.4% being singletons.

The chain joins TRBV10-3 to TRBJ2-7; TRBD2 aligns across 10 bases. This receptor was obtained from a female donor in good health. The CDR3 loop reads CAISPGLAVLYEQYF. The CDR3 DNA sequence: TGTGCCATCAGCCCCGGACTAGCGGTCCTCTACGAGCAGTACTTC.